The 18 T cell receptor beta chains reported below all come from one sample, sequenced in a study of shared clonotypes between healthy human individuals (dated by TCRdb to about 2020). The protocol used for the library was the immunoSEQ multiplex PCR assay. TCRdb carries this immuneACCESS record with in-frame sequences only. Its versions omit some clonotypes, under half of them owing to an unresolved V gene in the studies checked, with the rest unexplained. A total of 550,000 to 600,000 clones appear in this sample, roughly 98% of them only once. The top ten clones comprise 0.3% of the sample. For the CD8 naive samples, CD45RO-negative cells were positively selected for CCR7, yielding a CD45RA+CCR7+ population from which TemRA cells were excluded. Sequences were obtained from naive CD8+ T cells sorted from blood. The cell subset or site label here, explained by the study, means: CD45RA+CCR7+. Receptors originate from a man aged 25-40 years in good health.

The V call is TRBV9, the J call TRBJ2-6; D is possibly TRBD1 (5 bases). The CDR3 extends over 15 amino acids. Trimming left V 7 bases short and J 3 bases short, with 14 bases between. Looked up from germline, CDR1 is SGDLS and CDR2 is YYNGEE. The CDR3 DNA reads TGTGCCAGCTTATCAAAGGGGTATGGGGCCAACGTCCTGACTTTC. It codes for CASLSKGYGANVLTF.

This clone has only one observation. The V and J genes are TRBV29-1 and TRBJ2-2; 7 nucleotides line up with TRBD2. Germline assignment: CDR1 SQVTM and CDR2 ANQGSEA. Trimming took 4 bases from V and 0 from J; bases not matched to a gene: 11. The CDR3 spans 17 residues. The CDR3 region is CSVGPSRERANTGELFF. CDR3 bases: TGCAGCGTTGGACCGTCGCGGGAGCGGGCGAACACCGGGGAGCTGTTTTTT.

The gene calls are TRBV5-6 and TRBJ2-7, with a tentative D call TRBD2 (6 bases). Deletions cut 6 bases from V and 1 base from J, with 14 bases between. Germline CDR1 and CDR2: SGHDT and YYEEEE. The CDR3 loop spans 14 amino acids. In nucleotides, the CDR3 is TGTGCCAGCACCTTCGGGGGTTTTTCCTACGAGCAGTACTTC. Its protein is CASTFGGFSYEQYF. The full variable domain, with the rest looked up from reference TRBV5-6 and TRBJ2-7, is DAGVTQSPTHLIKTRGQQVTLRCSPKSGHDTVSWYQQALGQGPQFIFQYYEEEERQRGNFPDRFSGHQFPNYSSELNVNALLLGDSALYLCASTFGGFSYEQYFGPGTRLTVT.

The chain uses TRBV4-1 and TRBJ2-1; TRBD1 aligns across 8 bases. J lost 5 bases, V lost 1 base, and 4 bases had no gene match. The CDR3 runs 15 residues. CDR1 and CDR2 from the germline V gene are MGHRA and YSYEKL. The CDR3 DNA reads as TGCGCCAGCAGCCAAGGGGACAGGTCCCACAATGAGCAGTTCTTC. Protein sequence: CASSQGDRSHNEQFF.

The chain is built from TRBV7-3 and TRBJ2-3; D is perhaps TRBD1 (7 bases). CDR3 length equals 14 residues. Germline V gene lookup returns CDR1 SGHTA and CDR2 FQGTGA. The V end lost 5 bases, the J end lost 3 bases, and 12 bases lay between the germline ends. The CDR3 is CASSRQGGTDTQYF. CDR3 nucleotides: TGTGCCAGCAGCCGCCAGGGGGGAACAGATACGCAGTATTTT.

This clone has a single count. The V gene is TRBV6-6, the J gene TRBJ2-2; no clear D. Trimming removed 2 bases from V and 0 bases from J, with 7 bases in between. This CDR3 has 15 residues. CDR1 and CDR2 (germline): MNHNY, SVGAGI (reference sequence). The CDR3 DNA follows: TGTGCCAGCAGTTACGACCGCGCGAACACCGGGGAGCTGTTTTTT. This gives the protein CASSYDRANTGELFF.

This chain links TRBV28 with TRBJ2-1; no clear D gene. The CDR3 is 14 residues long. Trimming removed 7 bases from V and 1 base from J, with 11 bases in between. Germline V gene lookup returns CDR1 MDHEN and CDR2 SYDVKM. For the CDR3, the DNA is TGTGCCAGCATTCGGGCAGGTTCCTACAATGAGCAGTTCTTC. It translates to CASIRAGSYNEQFF.

The chain joins TRBV25-1 to TRBJ2-7; 9 bases fit TRBD1. The V and J ends lost 6 bases and 5 bases, in that order; junction bases with no gene match: 8. The germline V gene encodes CDR1 MGHDK and CDR2 SYGVNS. This CDR3 has 14 residues. CDR3 sequence (DNA): TGTGCCAGCAGCTTACTCCGGGACAGGGACGAGCAGTACTTC. This gives the protein CASSLLRDRDEQYF.

The chain uses TRBV6-1 and TRBJ1-1; D is unclear. The length of the CDR3 is 13 residues. V was shortened by 7 bases and J by 0 bases, with 9 bases between the two germline ends. Germline V gives CDR1 MNHNS, CDR2 SASEGT. The CDR3 DNA is TGTGCCAGCAAAAGGGTCCTGAACACTGAAGCTTTCTTT. As protein: CASKRVLNTEAFF.

This chain links TRBV6-8 with TRBJ1-1; D remains unclear. CDR1 MNHGY and CDR2 SAAAGT come from the germline V gene. V was cut by 2 bases and J by 4 bases, with 14 bases left in between. The CDR3 totals 15 residues. CDR3 region: CASSYSRTRSTEAFF. The CDR3 nucleotides are TGTGCCAGCAGTTACAGTAGAACGAGAAGCACTGAAGCTTTCTTT.

The V gene is TRBV7-6, the J gene TRBJ2-1; D is perhaps TRBD2 (6 bases). The CDR3 is made up of 15 amino acids. The V end lost 0 bases, the J end lost 8 bases, and 14 bases lay between the germline ends. CDR1 is SGHVS, CDR2 FNYEAQ, per germline. CDR3 nucleotides: TGTGCCAGCAGCTTAGCCGGGAGTTACCCGGATGAGCAGTTCTTC. Protein: CASSLAGSYPDEQFF. Full variable domain (outside the CDR3, taken from reference TRBV7-6 and TRBJ2-1): GAGVSQSPRYKVTKRGQDVALRCDPISGHVSLYWYRQALGQGPEFLTYFNYEAQQDKSGLPNDRFSAERPEGSISTLTIQRTEQRDSAMYRCASSLAGSYPDEQFFGPGTRLTVL.

The CDR3 nucleotides read TGTGCCAGCAGTGAAGAGACTAGCGGGGTGAACACCGGGGAGCTGTTTTTT. It is translated as CASSEETSGVNTGELFF. The chain recombines TRBV6-1 with TRBJ2-2, with 11 bases matching TRBD2. The CDR3 is 17 amino acids. The V segment lost 1 base and the J segment 1 base; nucleotides outside the gene matches: 2. The germline V gene has CDR1 MNHNS and CDR2 SASEGT.

This sequence joins TRBV9 and TRBJ2-1; tentatively, D is TRBD2 (6 bases). Trimming shortened V by 6 bases and J by 2 bases, and 12 bases separated the two germline ends. Germline V CDR1 and CDR2: SGDLS, YYNGEE. The CDR3 length is 14 residues. CDR3 amino acids: CASTPPGAYNEQFF. The CDR3 nucleotides are TGTGCCAGCACCCCGCCGGGAGCCTACAATGAGCAGTTCTTC.

The chain is built from TRBV6-5 and TRBJ2-1; 7 nucleotides line up with TRBD2. V was pared by 5 bases and J by 3 bases, with 7 bases of the junction left unmatched. The CDR3 consists of 15 residues. Looked up from germline, CDR1 is MNHEY and CDR2 is SVGAGI. The CDR3 is CASSGSSGVYNEQFF. The CDR3 DNA follows: TGTGCCAGCAGTGGGTCTAGCGGAGTCTACAATGAGCAGTTCTTC.

CDR3 loop: CASSLATLVEGGGELFF. The CDR3 DNA reads TGTGCCAGCAGCTTAGCGACTTTAGTGGAAGGTGGCGGGGAGCTGTTTTTT. The chain is built from TRBV7-9 and TRBJ2-2, with D uncertain. CDR3 size: 17 residues. V dropped 0 bases and J dropped 7 bases, with 18 bases sitting between them. Germline V gives CDR1 SEHNR, CDR2 FQNEAQ (reference sequence).

The genes are TRBV13 and TRBJ2-5, with 7 nucleotides matching TRBD1. Germline V lookup: CDR1 PRHDT, CDR2 FYEKMQ (reference sequence). This CDR3 is 14 amino acids long. The V and J ends lost 5 bases and 1 base, in that order; junction bases with no gene match: 4. CDR3 sequence: CASSPRDSQETQYF. The CDR3 nucleotides are TGTGCCAGCAGCCCCCGGGACAGCCAAGAGACCCAGTACTTC.

The rearrangement uses TRBV7-8 and TRBJ2-1; tentatively, D is TRBD2 (7 bases). Germline lookup yields CDR1 SGHVS and CDR2 FQNEAQ. V was clipped by 5 bases and J by 0 bases, with 17 bases between them. This CDR3 has 17 residues. The CDR3 sequence is CASSLGRGLPSYNEQFF. DNA of the CDR3: TGTGCCAGCAGCCTCGGGCGGGGGCTCCCCTCCTACAATGAGCAGTTCTTC.

In regard to this clone: The sample carries other DNA sequences with the same CDR3. The chain combines TRBV29-1 with TRBJ2-7, with D perhaps given as TRBD1 or TRBD2 (5 bases each). The V gene's germline CDR1 is SQVTM and CDR2 ANQGSEA. The CDR3 runs 12 residues. V lost 3 bases and J lost 3, with 9 bases in between. CDR3 in amino acids: CSVDGTGYEQYF. As DNA, the CDR3 is TGCAGCGTTGATGGGACGGGCTACGAGCAGTACTTC.